The rows below give T cell receptor beta chains drawn from one sample of a study of blood T cell repertoires in COVID-19. Sequencing was performed with immunoSEQ multiplex PCR; in TCRdb, only in-frame clones are kept and a portion is missing. The sample lists about 380,000 clones, around 87% occurring once. Sequencing was performed on PBMCs or T cells enriched from blood (not recorded which). The receptors here all came from a man aged 30 to 45 who had recovered from COVID-19. Both conserved end residues are part of each CDR3. A D gene is named only where the DNA matches it firmly. For some rows the clone size is stated as once, few or many, or as a class when expanded; others skip it.

TRBJ1-2 TRBD1 TRBV6-5 NA CASSYDGTGVYGYTF TGTGCCAGCAGTTACGACGGGACAGGAGTCTATGGCTACACCTTC
TRBJ2-7 NA TRBV19 NA CASSRGGSSTYEQYF TGTGCCAGTAGTAGGGGGGGCAGCTCCACCTACGAGCAGTACTTC
TRBJ2-3 TRBD1 TRBV19 NA CASSIDSGGRTDTQYF TGTGCCAGTAGTATAGATTCAGGGGGCCGCACAGATACGCAGTATTTT
TRBJ1-4 TRBD1 TRBV18 NA CASSPTGEGGEKLFF TGTGCCAGCTCACCTACAGGGGAAGGAGGTGAAAAACTGTTTTTT
TRBJ1-4 NA TRBV5-1 NA CASSLALEGANEKLFF TGCGCCAGCAGCTTGGCCCTTGAGGGAGCGAATGAAAAACTGTTTTTT
TRBJ2-5 NA TRBV6-6 NA CASSYTRQANQETQYF TGTGCCAGCAGTTACACACGACAGGCGAATCAAGAGACCCAGTACTTC
TRBJ2-2 NA TRBV5-1 NA CASSLGGATGELFF TGCGCCAGCAGCTTGGGGGGCGCCACCGGGGAGCTGTTTTTT
TRBJ2-7 TRBD1 TRBV29-1 NA CSAAGTGGLEQYF TGCAGCGCCGCCGGGACAGGGGGCCTCGAGCAGTACTTC
TRBJ2-7 NA TRBV12-3/TRBV12-4 NA CASATGVEQYF TGTGCCAGCGCAACGGGGGTCGAGCAGTACTTC
TRBJ2-2 NA TRBV7-7 NA CASSLASGGGGELFF TGTGCCAGCAGCTTAGCATCCGGAGGCGGCGGGGAGCTGTTTTTT
TRBJ1-6 TRBD1 TRBV27 NA CASSFRTGVNSPLHF TGTGCCAGCAGTTTCCGGACAGGGGTTAATTCACCCCTCCACTTT
TRBJ1-5 NA TRBV29-1 NA CSVVLGASNQPQHF TGCAGCGTTGTTCTGGGGGCTAGCAATCAGCCCCAGCATTTT
TRBJ1-2 NA TRBV10-3 NA CAISDVQANYGYTF TGTGCCATCAGTGATGTACAGGCTAACTATGGCTACACCTTC
TRBJ2-5 TRBD1 TRBV19 NA CASSSSGQGNIETQYF TGTGCCAGTAGTTCTTCCGGACAGGGAAATATTGAGACCCAGTACTTC
TRBJ1-2 NA TRBV10-3 NA CAISVGGRPGYTF TGTGCCATCAGTGTCGGAGGCAGACCTGGCTACACCTTC
TRBJ2-7 NA TRBV12-3/TRBV12-4 NA CASSLSGMTIQYF TGTGCCAGCAGTTTGTCGGGAATGACGATACAGTACTTC
TRBJ1-1 NA TRBV7-9 NA CASRGDRNTEAFF TGTGCCAGCAGGGGTGACAGGAACACTGAAGCTTTCTTT
TRBJ2-1 TRBD2 TRBV5-1 NA CASSLGGGFSYNEQFF TGCGCCAGCAGCTTGGGCGGGGGGTTCTCCTACAATGAGCAGTTCTTC
TRBJ1-2 TRBD1 TRBV2 NA CASSETGGTYGYTF TGTGCCAGCAGTGAAACAGGGGGAACCTATGGCTACACCTTC
TRBJ1-4 NA TRBV19 few CASEEGGEKLFF TGTGCCAGTGAAGAAGGGGGTGAAAAACTGTTTTTT
TRBJ1-2 NA TRBV20-1 once CSASGQGSNGYTF TGCAGTGCTAGTGGCCAGGGTAGTAACGGCTACACCTTC
TRBJ2-3 TRBD1 TRBV5-1 once CASNLDVQGLGDTQYF TGCGCCAGCAACTTGGACGTACAGGGGCTAGGAGATACGCAGTATTTT
TRBJ1-1 NA TRBV25-1 NA CASSEFEYTEAFF TGTGCCAGCAGTGAATTCGAGTACACTGAAGCTTTCTTT
TRBJ2-5 TRBD1 TRBV4-1 NA CASSQVLTGKETQYF TGCGCCAGCAGCCAAGTTTTGACAGGGAAAGAGACCCAGTACTTC
TRBJ2-2 TRBD1 TRBV9 few CASSAQTGAGELFF TGTGCCAGCAGCGCCCAGACAGGGGCCGGGGAGCTGTTTTTT
TRBJ2-6 TRBD1 TRBV13 NA CASSFRTGPSGANVLTF TGTGCCAGCAGCTTTAGGACAGGGCCCTCTGGGGCCAACGTCCTGACTTTC
TRBJ2-3 TRBD2 TRBV7-9 NA CASSLVLAGGPGDTQYF TGTGCCAGCAGCTTAGTGCTAGCGGGGGGGCCTGGAGATACGCAGTATTTT
TRBJ2-7 TRBD1 TRBV5-1 NA CASRPQGGYEQYF TGCGCCAGCAGACCACAGGGGGGCTACGAGCAGTACTTC
TRBJ2-5 NA TRBV11-2 NA CASSYPGGPGETQYF TGTGCCAGCAGCTACCCCGGTGGTCCAGGGGAGACCCAGTACTTC
TRBJ1-6 NA TRBV4-1 NA CASSQDLTASPLHF TGCGCCAGCAGCCAAGATCTGACAGCTTCACCCCTCCACTTT
TRBJ2-1 NA TRBV5-1 NA CASTLQGNNEQFF TGCGCCAGCACGCTACAGGGTAACAATGAGCAGTTCTTC
TRBJ1-2 NA TRBV12-3/TRBV12-4 once CASRIAGFGYTF TGTGCCAGCAGGATTGCAGGGTTTGGCTACACCTTC
TRBJ2-1 TRBD2 TRBV6-5 NA CASRRGLAVFTEQFF TGTGCCAGCAGGCGCGGACTAGCAGTGTTCACTGAGCAGTTCTTC
TRBJ2-2 NA TRBV27 NA CASSLKIMSDTGELFF TGTGCCAGCAGTTTAAAAATTATGAGCGACACCGGGGAGCTGTTTTTT
TRBJ2-7 NA TRBV14 NA CATAFSYEQYF TGTGCCACCGCGTTCTCCTACGAGCAGTACTTC
TRBJ1-4 TRBD1 TRBV28 NA CASSLPGTGNEKLFF TGTGCCAGCAGTTTACCCGGGACAGGGAATGAAAAACTGTTTTTT
TRBJ2-2 TRBD2 TRBV6-5 NA CASSSGGAESGELFF TGTGCCAGCAGTAGCGGGGGGGCAGAGAGCGGGGAGCTGTTTTTT
TRBJ2-5 TRBD2 TRBV11-2 once CASGGLGETQYF TGTGCCAGCGGGGGACTAGGGGAGACCCAGTACTTC
TRBJ1-1 TRBD1 TRBV19 NA CASSQDRGNTEAFF TGTGCCAGTAGCCAGGACAGGGGGAACACTGAAGCTTTCTTT
TRBJ2-1 TRBD2 TRBV11-3 NA CASSAWDGQLAGGPGNEQFF TGTGCCAGCAGCGCCTGGGACGGCCAACTAGCGGGGGGGCCTGGCAATGAGCAGTTCTTC
TRBJ2-2 NA TRBV27 NA CASSLVWAGATTGELFF TGTGCCAGCAGTTTAGTCTGGGCGGGGGCCACGACCGGGGAGCTGTTTTTT